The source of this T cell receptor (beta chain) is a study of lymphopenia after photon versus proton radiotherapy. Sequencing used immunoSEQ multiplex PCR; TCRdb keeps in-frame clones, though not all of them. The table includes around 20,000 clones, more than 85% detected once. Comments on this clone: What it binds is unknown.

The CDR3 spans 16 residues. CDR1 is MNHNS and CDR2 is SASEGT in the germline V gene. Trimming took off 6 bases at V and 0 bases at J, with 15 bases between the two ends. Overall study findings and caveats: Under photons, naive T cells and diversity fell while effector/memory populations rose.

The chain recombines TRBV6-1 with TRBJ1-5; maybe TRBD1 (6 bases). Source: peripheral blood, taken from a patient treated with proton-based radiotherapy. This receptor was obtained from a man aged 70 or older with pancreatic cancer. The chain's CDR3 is CASRERGHLSNQPQHF. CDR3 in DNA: TGTGCCAGCAGAGAACGGGGACACCTTAGCAATCAGCCCCAGCATTTT.